A selection of T cell receptor beta chains follows, all from one sample in a study of T cell responses to AZD1222 COVID-19 vaccine. Only in-frame clones appear in the TCRdb table, and some are missing; sequencing was by immunoSEQ multiplex PCR. The sample has about 93,000 clones, 80% to 90% seen once; the top ten hold 15% to 20%. The material was peripheral blood, obtained on day 0 of AZD1222 vaccination. The origin of the receptors is an adult in good health. Both conserved end residues are part of each CDR3. The D gene is left open where the match is weak. Some rows mark clone size as missing; the rest say once, few, many or name a class of expanded clone.

TRBV28,NA,TRBJ1-2,NA,TGTGCCAGCAGTTTGGGAGACTATGGCTACACCTTC,CASSLGDYGYTF
TRBV28,TRBD1,TRBJ1-2,NA,TGTGCCAGCAGTGACCAGGGGGATAATGGCTACACCTTC,CASSDQGDNGYTF
TRBV30,TRBD2,TRBJ2-7,once,TGTGCCTGTTCCTTGGCGGGAGGAACCTACGAGCAGTACTTC,CACSLAGGTYEQYF
TRBV18,TRBD1,TRBJ2-3,NA,TGTGCCAGCTCACCATCGGGACAGGGATCGGCAGATACGCAGTATTTT,CASSPSGQGSADTQYF
TRBV15,NA,TRBJ2-3,NA,TGTGCCACCAGCAGCATTACTGGCCCTAGCACAGATACGCAGTATTTT,CATSSITGPSTDTQYF
TRBV5-5,NA,TRBJ1-1,NA,TGTGCCAGCAATCTGGACAGGAACACTGAAGCTTTCTTT,CASNLDRNTEAFF
TRBV7-3,NA,TRBJ1-1,once,TGTGCCAGCAGCTTACGACAGAACACTGAAGCTTTCTTT,CASSLRQNTEAFF
TRBV4-2,TRBD2,TRBJ2-7,once,TGTGCCAGCAGCCGAGAAGTAGGCGGGAGAGTCTACGAGCAGTACTTC,CASSREVGGRVYEQYF
TRBV6-5,TRBD1,TRBJ1-5,once,TGTGCCAGCAGTTACAGGGGGGACAGGCAGCCCCAGCATTTT,CASSYRGDRQPQHF
TRBV11-3,TRBD2,TRBJ2-3,NA,TGTGCCAGCAGCTTAGCGTGGGGGGGTACGCAGTATTTT,CASSLAWGGTQYF
TRBV14,NA,TRBJ2-1,NA,TGTGCCAGCAGCCCTATTGGGGTCAACGAGCAGTTCTTC,CASSPIGVNEQFF
TRBV18,NA,TRBJ1-1,once,TGTGCCAGCTCTTGGGCTAGAAGGGACACTGAAGCTTTCTTT,CASSWARRDTEAFF
TRBV5-6,NA,TRBJ1-1,NA,TGTGCCAGCAGCCGGGGGCTGGGGGGGAACACTGAAGCTTTCTTT,CASSRGLGGNTEAFF
TRBV23-1,NA,TRBJ2-7,NA,TGCGCCAGCAGTCAAAGCTTGGACCCCATGTGGGAGCAGTACTTC,CASSQSLDPMWEQYF
TRBV3-1/TRBV3-2,NA,TRBJ2-3,NA,TGTGCCAGCAGCCAAGCTTATACGCAGTATTTT,CASSQAYTQYF
TRBV7-9,NA,TRBJ1-1,once,TGTGCCAGCAGCCGGGGGGCTTTGGTCGCTTTCTTT,CASSRGALVAFF
TRBV7-8,TRBD1,TRBJ1-5,NA,TGTGCCAGCAGCTTCCAATTCCGGGACAGGGATCAGCCCCAGCATTTT,CASSFQFRDRDQPQHF
TRBV29-1,NA,TRBJ2-3,NA,TGCAGCGTTGCGGCGGGGAGCACAGATACGCAGTATTTT,CSVAAGSTDTQYF
TRBV18,TRBD2,TRBJ2-1,NA,TGTGCCAGCTCACCACATCAGGGCGGGAGAAACAATGAGCAGTTCTTC,CASSPHQGGRNNEQFF
TRBV19,TRBD2,TRBJ2-3,NA,TGTGCCACCAAGGGACTAGCGGCCCACACAGATACGCAGTATTTT,CATKGLAAHTDTQYF
TRBV2,TRBD1,TRBJ1-2,few,TGTGCCAGCAGGAACGACAGGGTTTCTCTCATCGGCTATGGCTACACCTTC,CASRNDRVSLIGYGYTF
TRBV3-1/TRBV3-2,NA,TRBJ1-5,NA,TGTGCCAGCAGGGGGGGTAGCAATCAGCCCCAGCATTTT,CASRGGSNQPQHF
TRBV7-9,TRBD1,TRBJ2-3,NA,TGTGCCAGCAGCACGGGGACAGCGCAGTATTTT,CASSTGTAQYF
TRBV28,NA,TRBJ2-7,NA,TGTGCCAGTAGTATGGCGGGTGCAAGCTCCTACGAGCAGTACTTC,CASSMAGASSYEQYF
TRBV11-1,TRBD1,TRBJ2-7,NA,TGTGCCAGCAGCTTTAGGACAGGGGGAAACTACGAGCAGTACTTC,CASSFRTGGNYEQYF
TRBV7-2,TRBD1,TRBJ2-4,NA,TGTGCCAGCAGCCAGCGTCCCGGGACAGGCCTTGGGGGAAACATTCAGTACTTC,CASSQRPGTGLGGNIQYF
TRBV3-1/TRBV3-2,NA,TRBJ1-2,NA,TGTGCCAGCAGCCAAGATCAGCACTATGGCTACACCTTC,CASSQDQHYGYTF
TRBV5-8,NA,TRBJ1-6,NA,TGTGCCAGCAGCTTGGGGGCCTCCTATAATTCACCCCTCCACTTT,CASSLGASYNSPLHF
TRBV27,NA,TRBJ1-4,NA,TGTGCCAGCAGTGCAGGGAGAGCTAATGAAAAACTGTTTTTT,CASSAGRANEKLFF
TRBV7-9,NA,TRBJ2-7,few,TGTGCCAGCAGCGATACCAGCTCCTACGAGCAGTACTTC,CASSDTSSYEQYF
TRBV6-2/TRBV6-3,NA,TRBJ2-7,NA,TGTGCCAGCAGTTACACAATTGGCGTACGCTACGAGCAGTACTTC,CASSYTIGVRYEQYF
TRBV18,NA,TRBJ2-5,NA,TGTGCCAGCTCACGAGATATCCAAGAGACCCAGTACTTC,CASSRDIQETQYF
TRBV6-5,NA,TRBJ2-7,once,TGTGCCAGCAGTTACTCGTATCTGGGAGCCCGTGACGAGCAGTACTTC,CASSYSYLGARDEQYF
TRBV6-1,NA,TRBJ1-1,NA,TGTGCCAGCAGTGAAGGATTTTGGGCAATTATTAACACTGAAGCTTTCTTT,CASSEGFWAIINTEAFF
TRBV7-9,NA,TRBJ2-3,NA,TGTGCCAGCAGCTTAGGGTCATTTGTGCTTGATACGCAGTATTTT,CASSLGSFVLDTQYF
TRBV19,TRBD1,TRBJ1-1,NA,TGTGCCAGTAGTCCCATCACAGGGGGAGGGACTGAAGCTTTCTTT,CASSPITGGGTEAFF
TRBV6-5,NA,TRBJ2-3,NA,TGTGCCAGCAGTCGGGAGTGGGGCACAGATACGCAGTATTTT,CASSREWGTDTQYF
TRBV3-1/TRBV3-2,TRBD2,TRBJ2-5,NA,TGTGCCAGCAGCCCTAGACTAGCGGAAAACCAAGAGACCCAGTACTTC,CASSPRLAENQETQYF
TRBV12-3/TRBV12-4,NA,TRBJ2-5,NA,TGTGCCAGCAGTTTCGGGGTTGGGGAGACCCAGTACTTC,CASSFGVGETQYF
TRBV5-1,TRBD2,TRBJ2-5,NA,TGCGCCAGCAGCTCCTCTAGCGGGCCCGGGGCGGAGACCCAGTACTTC,CASSSSSGPGAETQYF
TRBV11-2,NA,TRBJ1-2,NA,TGTGCCAGCAGCTCCTGGGACGGATCTAACTATGGCTACACCTTC,CASSSWDGSNYGYTF
TRBV7-8,TRBD1,TRBJ1-3,few,TGTGCCAGCAGCTTAGTACAGGGGCTCTCTGGAAACACCATATATTTT,CASSLVQGLSGNTIYF
TRBV2,NA,TRBJ1-2,NA,TGTGCCAGCAGTGAATTACGGTATGGCTACACCTTC,CASSELRYGYTF
TRBV7-6,NA,TRBJ1-4,NA,TGTGCCAGCAGCTTAACCGGACAGAATAATGAAAAACTGTTTTTT,CASSLTGQNNEKLFF
TRBV6-5,NA,TRBJ1-2,NA,TGTGCCAGCCATGAGGGAGGATCTAACTATGGCTACACCTTC,CASHEGGSNYGYTF
TRBV9,TRBD2,TRBJ2-1,NA,TGTGCCAGCAGCGTTAGAGGGGGGAATAGCGGGAGCTATGAGCAGTTCTTC,CASSVRGGNSGSYEQFF
TRBV9,NA,TRBJ2-2,NA,TGTGCCAGCAGCGTAGGGGTTGGGACCGGGGAGCTGTTTTTT,CASSVGVGTGELFF
TRBV6-5,TRBD2,TRBJ2-5,NA,TGTGCCAGCAGCCCGACTAGCGGGAGGGACCAGACCCAGTACTTC,CASSPTSGRDQTQYF
TRBV5-6,NA,TRBJ2-7,NA,TGTGCCAGCAGCTTTTTAGGATCCTACGAGCAGTACTTC,CASSFLGSYEQYF
TRBV15,NA,TRBJ2-3,once,TGTGCCACCAGCACTCGGTCGGGGCGGTACACAGATACGCAGTATTTT,CATSTRSGRYTDTQYF
TRBV2,NA,TRBJ1-3,NA,TGTGCCAGCAGTGAAGTGGGGTTTTGGAGAAACACCATATATTTT,CASSEVGFWRNTIYF
TRBV5-1,NA,TRBJ2-6,NA,TGCGCCAGCAGCTATTTGCCAGGGGCTTACTCTGGGGCCAACGTCCTGACTTTC,CASSYLPGAYSGANVLTF
TRBV19,NA,TRBJ1-5,NA,TGTGCCAGTAGTATAAGGGCAGATTACAATCAGCCCCAGCATTTT,CASSIRADYNQPQHF
TRBV5-1,TRBD1,TRBJ1-1,NA,TGCGCCAGCAGAAGGATCAGGGGGCTGTGGACTGAAGCTTTCTTT,CASRRIRGLWTEAFF
TRBV29-1,NA,TRBJ1-3,few,TGCAGCGTAGGACAGAGCTCTGGAAACACCATATATTTT,CSVGQSSGNTIYF